One sample yielded the 25 T cell receptor beta chains listed below, sequenced in a study of blood T cell repertoires in COVID-19. Clones were sequenced by immunoSEQ multiplex PCR, and TCRdb holds only the in-frame ones, with some missing. The sample yields about 41,000 clones, around 76% seen once. Input material: peripheral blood. The receptors were sampled from a man aged 80 or over with acute or convalescent COVID-19.

The chain combines TRBV30 with TRBJ2-5, with TRBD2 matching 8 bases. The CDR3 totals 15 residues. Trimming cost V 2 bases and J 5 bases; bases outside gene matches: 10. In germline, CDR1 is GTSNPN, CDR2 SVGIG (reference sequence). The CDR3 here is CAWSPGGLEGETQYF. CDR3 nucleotide sequence: TGTGCCTGGAGTCCCGGGGGACTAGAGGGGGAGACCCAGTACTTC. The full variable domain, completed using reference TRBV30 and TRBJ2-5, is SQTIHQWPATLVQPVGSPLSLECTVEGTSNPNLYWYRQAAGRGLQLLFYSVGIGQISSEVPQNLSASRPQDRQFILSSKKLLLSDSGFYLCAWSPGGLEGETQYFGPGTRLLVL.

This clone showed up just a few times. The rearrangement links TRBV9 to TRBJ2-1, with TRBD2 identical over 10 bases. This CDR3 has 17 amino acids. Germline-derived CDR1 and CDR2 are SGDLS and YYNGEE. J lost 8 bases, V lost 0 bases, and 11 bases had no gene match. As DNA, the CDR3 is TGTGCCAGCAGCGTAGCCCAAACCGGGACTAGCGAGGATGAGCAGTTCTTC. It is translated as CASSVAQTGTSEDEQFF.

The chain's CDR3 is CASSPRTSGAYEQYF. In DNA form, the CDR3 reads TGTGCCAGCTCACCACGGACTAGCGGAGCCTACGAGCAGTACTTC. The chain couples TRBV18 to TRBJ2-7, with TRBD2 matching 10 bases. After removal of 1 base from V and 2 bases from J, the junction contained 2 bases not matched to a gene. The germline V gene has CDR1 KGHSH and CDR2 LQKENI. CDR3 length: 15 amino acids.

The V call is TRBV5-4, the J call TRBJ1-1; 9 positions agree with TRBD1. Germline CDR1 reads SGHNT; CDR2 reads YYREEE (reference sequence). V shed 0 bases, J shed 1 base, and the junction held 4 bases outside the gene matches. CDR3 length: 16 amino acids. CDR3 in DNA: TGTGCCAGCAGCTTGGAACAGGGGGCCGGGAACACTGAAGCTTTCTTT. This translates into CASSLEQGAGNTEAFF.

This chain links TRBV6-5 with TRBJ2-5, with D perhaps TRBD2 (5 bases). From germline, CDR1 is MNHEY and CDR2 SVGAGI. This CDR3 spans 12 amino acids. V lost 2 bases and J lost 5, with 6 bases in between. The CDR3 loop reads CASSYPGETQYF. In nucleotides, the CDR3 is TGTGCCAGCAGTTACCCGGGGGAGACCCAGTACTTC.

This sequence joins TRBV7-3 and TRBJ2-1; 7 nucleotides match TRBD2. The junction had 13 bases not matched to a gene; V was cut back by 7 bases and J by 10 bases. The CDR3 spans 14 residues. The germline CDR1 and CDR2 sequences are SGHTA and FQGTGA. The DNA for the CDR3 is TGTGCCAGCAACGACAAGGCGGGAGCGGGCGAGCAGTTCTTC. It codes for CASNDKAGAGEQFF. The full variable domain, completed using reference TRBV7-3 and TRBJ2-1, is GAGVSQTPSNKVTEKGKYVELRCDPISGHTALYWYRQSLGQGPEFLIYFQGTGAADDSGLPNDRFFAVRPEGSVSTLKIQRTERGDSAVYLCASNDKAGAGEQFFGPGTRLTVL.

This chain uses TRBV9 with TRBJ2-1, with 16 bases matching TRBD2. Losses at the gene ends were 3 bases for V and 0 bases for J; bases not matched to a gene: 6. The CDR3 runs to 19 residues. The germline V gene has CDR1 SGDLS and CDR2 YYNGEE. CDR3 nucleotide sequence: TGTGCCAGCAGCGCGGGACTAGCGGGGGGGCCCGGCTCCTACAATGAGCAGTTCTTC. It yields the protein CASSAGLAGGPGSYNEQFF. The whole variable domain, remainder taken from reference TRBV9 and TRBJ2-1, is DSGVTQTPKHLITATGQRVTLRCSPRSGDLSVYWYQQSLDQGLQFLIQYYNGEERAKGNILERFSAQQFPDLHSELNLSSLELGDSALYFCASSAGLAGGPGSYNEQFFGPGTRLTVL.

The chain couples TRBV6-5 to TRBJ1-2; D is uncertain. There are 13 residues in the CDR3. Germline V gene data show CDR1 as MNHEY and CDR2 as SVGAGI. V was pared by 5 bases and J by 8 bases, with 15 bases between. CDR3 sequence (DNA): TGTGCCAGCAGTAAGAGGGCCGCTCAGGGCTACACCTTC. Translation: CASSKRAAQGYTF.

This sequence joins TRBV20-1 and TRBJ2-1; no reliable D call. Per the germline V gene, CDR1 is DFQATT and CDR2 is SNEGSKA (reference sequence). This CDR3 spans 11 amino acids. V lost 5 bases and J 7 bases, leaving 9 bases between the germline ends. For the CDR3, the DNA is TGCAGTGCTCGCGTGACAAATGAGCAGTTCTTC. Its translation is CSARVTNEQFF.

This sequence joins TRBV19 and TRBJ2-3, with 7 bases fitting TRBD1. V lost 6 bases, J lost 5 bases, and 8 bases stayed unmatched. Germline V CDR1 and CDR2: LNHDA, SQIVND (reference sequence). The length of the CDR3 is 14 residues. The CDR3 reads CASRGITGVDTQYF. The CDR3 nucleotides are TGTGCCAGTAGGGGGATTACAGGGGTAGATACGCAGTATTTT.

The chain couples TRBV29-1 to TRBJ2-2, with 11 bases lining up with TRBD1. Losses at the gene ends were 4 bases for V and 4 bases for J; bases not matched to a gene: 2. CDR3 length equals 14 residues. The germline V gene encodes CDR1 SQVTM and CDR2 ANQGSEA. CDR3 coding DNA: TGCAGCGTTGTCGGGACAGGGGGCACCGGGGAGCTGTTTTTT. Encoded protein: CSVVGTGGTGELFF.

This clone was counted between two and nine times. This sequence joins TRBV30 and TRBJ1-1; D gene uncertain. The CDR3 is made up of 15 amino acids. V was shortened by 0 bases and J by 3 bases, with 14 bases between the two germline ends. In germline, CDR1 is GTSNPN, CDR2 SVGIG (reference sequence). Here the CDR3 DNA reads TGTGCCTGGAGTGTAAGGAGCAGTCGGTACACTGAAGCTTTCTTT. Residues: CAWSVRSSRYTEAFF. Full variable domain (outside the CDR3, taken from reference TRBV30 and TRBJ1-1): SQTIHQWPATLVQPVGSPLSLECTVEGTSNPNLYWYRQAAGRGLQLLFYSVGIGQISSEVPQNLSASRPQDRQFILSSKKLLLSDSGFYLCAWSVRSSRYTEAFFGQGTRLTVV.

V gene TRBV4-2 combines with J gene TRBJ1-3; tentative D call: TRBD1 (5 bases). CDR3 length equals 16 residues. Trimming removed 0 bases from V and 0 bases from J, with 9 bases in between. Germline V CDR1 and CDR2: LGHNA, YNFKEQ. The chain's CDR3 is CASSQEDSSSGNTIYF. The CDR3 DNA follows: TGTGCCAGCAGCCAAGAAGACAGTTCCTCTGGAAACACCATATATTTT.

The chain has TRBV6-6 and TRBJ2-7; perhaps TRBD1 as D (6 bases). The V and J ends lost 6 bases and 4 bases respectively, with 10 bases between them. The CDR3 runs to 12 residues. Germline-derived CDR1 and CDR2 are MNHNY and SVGAGI (reference sequence). As DNA, the CDR3 is TGTGCCAGCAGACCACAGGGTTACGAGCAGTACTTC. It encodes CASRPQGYEQYF.

The chain has TRBV27 and TRBJ1-6; TRBD1 agrees at 7 bases. The CDR3 covers 15 residues. V trimming: 2 bases; J trimming: 10 bases; junction bases outside the gene matches: 8. The V gene's germline CDR1 is MNHEY and CDR2 SMNVEV (reference sequence). CDR3 sequence reads: CASSLNRGGGSPLHF. CDR3 bases: TGTGCCAGCAGTTTAAACAGGGGAGGAGGGTCACCCCTCCACTTT.

The chain is built from TRBV7-2 and TRBJ2-7; D possibly corresponds to TRBD1 (5 bases). The CDR3 is made up of 12 amino acids. V lost 3 bases to trimming and J lost 6 bases, with 9 bases between them. CDR1 is SGHTA and CDR2 is FQGNSA in the germline V gene. The CDR3 region is CASSFDSFEQYF. For the CDR3, the DNA is TGTGCCAGCAGCTTTGACAGCTTCGAGCAGTACTTC.

This chain links TRBV27 with TRBJ1-1, with 7 bases that match TRBD1. The germline V gene encodes CDR1 MNHEY and CDR2 SMNVEV (reference sequence). This CDR3 spans 14 amino acids. V was clipped by 6 bases and J by 6 bases; unmatched bases: 10. CDR3 protein: CASRQTGNYAEAFF. The CDR3 DNA follows: TGTGCCAGCAGACAGACAGGGAATTACGCTGAAGCTTTCTTT.

This clone was detected only a few times. Additional DNA sequences in this sample encode the identical CDR3. J is TRBJ2-3 and V is TRBV7-3; 10 positions agree with TRBD1. Losses at the gene ends were 5 bases for V and 4 bases for J; bases not matched to a gene: 3. The CDR3 spans 14 residues. The germline V gene has CDR1 SGHTA and CDR2 FQGTGA. The CDR3 DNA sequence: TGTGCCAGCAGCACTGGACAGGGGGCAGATACGCAGTATTTT. Translating gives CASSTGQGADTQYF.

The rearrangement uses TRBV5-1 and TRBJ1-3; D is possibly TRBD1 (5 bases). There are 16 residues in the CDR3. The V and J ends lost 1 base and 0 bases respectively, with 11 bases between them. Germline lookup yields CDR1 SGHRS and CDR2 YFSETQ. The CDR3 loop is CASSLNTGDSGNTIYF. The DNA of the CDR3 is TGCGCCAGCAGCTTGAATACGGGGGACTCTGGAAACACCATATATTTT.

The gene calls are TRBV28 and TRBJ2-2; D is unclear. Trimming took off 6 bases at V and 0 bases at J, with 8 bases between the two ends. The germline gives CDR1 MDHEN, CDR2 SYDVKM. There are 14 residues in the CDR3. CDR3 in amino acids: CASRVPANTGELFF. CDR3 coding DNA: TGTGCCAGCAGGGTACCGGCGAACACCGGGGAGCTGTTTTTT.

Here the CDR3 DNA reads TGCAGCGTTGCTACTAGCGGTTCCGAGCAGTACTTC. Protein sequence: CSVATSGSEQYF. V and J are TRBV29-1 and TRBJ2-7; 8 positions agree with TRBD2. The V gene's germline CDR1 is SQVTM and CDR2 ANQGSEA. The CDR3 runs 12 residues. With 4 bases clipped from V and 6 bases from J, the junction kept 5 bases outside the gene matches.

The chain links TRBV7-8 to TRBJ1-1; maybe TRBD1 (6 bases). CDR1 and CDR2 (germline): SGHVS, FQNEAQ. The V gene lost 5 bases and the J gene lost 3 bases, with 13 bases spanning the gap. This CDR3 has 14 residues. CDR3 sequence reads: CASSRGQLDTEAFF. The CDR3 DNA follows: TGTGCCAGCAGCAGAGGACAGTTGGACACTGAAGCTTTCTTT.

The rearrangement links TRBV6-4 to TRBJ2-2; D may be TRBD1 (5 bases). Germline V CDR1 and CDR2: MRHNA, SNTAGT. V was trimmed by 4 bases and J by 4 bases, leaving 7 bases between them. CDR3 length: 13 residues. CDR3 amino acids: CASSVTVTGELFF. Here the CDR3 DNA reads TGTGCCAGCAGTGTGACAGTCACCGGGGAGCTGTTTTTT.

The V and J genes are TRBV20-1 and TRBJ1-2, with 11 positions matching TRBD1. The germline V gene encodes CDR1 DFQATT and CDR2 SNEGSKA (reference sequence). The V gene end was trimmed by 3 bases and the J gene end by 8 bases; junction bases not matched to a gene: 14. CDR3 size: 16 residues. CDR3 residues: CSASSTGTGGTGGYTF. CDR3 nucleotides: TGCAGTGCTAGTTCCACCGGGACAGGGGGTACCGGAGGCTACACCTTC.

A few counts support this clone. The chain links TRBV4-1 to TRBJ2-7, with a weak D call TRBD1 (6 bases). This CDR3 is built from 14 residues. V lost 6 bases to trimming and J lost 3 bases, with 15 bases between them. Germline CDR1 and CDR2: MGHRA and YSYEKL. The CDR3 spells CASSDTTGNYEQYF. In DNA form, the CDR3 reads TGCGCCAGCAGTGATACGACAGGTAACTACGAGCAGTACTTC.